The 11 T cell receptor beta chains presented below share a single source sample, sequenced in a study of early T cells in non-severe SARS-CoV-2 infection. One entry per CDR3 protein results from TCRdb running MiXCR on the 5' RACE reads. Found here are more than 85,000 distinct CDR3 sequences, around an eighth of them singletons; the top ten hold about 3.8%. The sample here was whole blood, taken at baseline. Receptors originate from an adult who was a healthcare worker with PCR-confirmed SARS-CoV-2 infection or an uninfected control (not recorded which).

This clonotype showed up many times. One end of the junction varies from germline; a read error may be responsible. The rearrangement links TRBV5-1 to TRBJ2-5, with D uncertain. Germline values: CDR1 SGHRS, CDR2 YFSETQ. CDR3 length: 11 residues. CDR3: CASSFGETQYF. The CDR3 DNA reads TGTGCCAGCAGCTTCGGGGAGACCCAGTACTTC.

This clonotype was seen many times. This CDR3 is CASPRTSGNEQFF. The CDR3 DNA follows: TGTGCCAGCCCCCGGACTAGCGGCAATGAGCAGTTCTTC. The chain links TRBV18 to TRBJ2-1, with 10 bases identical to TRBD2. Germline values: CDR1 KGHSH, CDR2 LQKENI. The length of the CDR3 is 13 residues. J gave up 6 bases and V 8 bases, and 4 bases lay outside the gene matches.

This clonotype was observed at least ten times. J is TRBJ1-6 and V is TRBV12-3 or TRBV12-4; tentatively, D is TRBD1 (5 bases). This CDR3 is built from 16 residues. Trimming took off 2 bases at V and 2 bases at J, with 10 bases between the two ends. Here the CDR3 reads CASSLRGITYNSPLHF. The CDR3 DNA sequence: TGTGCCAGCAGTTTACGGGGGATAACCTATAATTCACCCCTCCACTTT.

The V gene is TRBV29-1, the J gene TRBJ2-5; 7 bases match TRBD1. CDR1 is SQVTM, CDR2 ANQGSEA, per germline. With V trimmed by 4 bases and J by 5 bases, 4 bases remained unmatched. There are 12 residues in the CDR3. CDR3 in DNA: TGCAGCGTTGCACCACAGGGGGAGACCCAGTACTTC. Translated: CSVAPQGETQYF.

This chain connects TRBV20-1 to TRBJ2-3, with 7 bases fitting TRBD2. V gave up 4 bases and J gave up 7 bases; unmatched junction bases: 11. This CDR3 is built from 14 residues. Germline CDR1 reads DFQATT; CDR2 reads SNEGSKA (reference sequence). CDR3 loop: CSATLLASGNTQYF. Written as DNA, the CDR3 is TGCAGTGCTACCTTACTAGCGTCTGGGAATACGCAGTATTTT.

This clonotype was found a few times. The J gene is TRBJ1-1, the V gene TRBV5-4, with 7 bases lining up with TRBD1. The CDR3 is 12 amino acids. Germline V gene sequence: CDR1 SGHNT, CDR2 YYREEE (reference sequence). V shed 7 bases, J shed 2 bases, and the junction held 2 bases outside the gene matches. DNA of the CDR3: TGTGCCAGCTACAGGGGTAACACTGAAGCTTTCTTT. This sequence encodes CASYRGNTEAFF. Combining the CDR3 with reference TRBV5-4 and TRBJ1-1 gives the whole variable domain ETGVTQSPTHLIKTRGQQVTLRCSSQSGHNTVSWYQQALGQGPQFIFQYYREEENGRGNFPPRFSGLQFPNYSSELNVNALELDDSALYLCASYRGNTEAFFGQGTRLTVV.

This clonotype has ten or more counts. V usage is TRBV12-3 or TRBV12-4 and J usage is TRBJ2-1; D unresolved. The ends were cut back, 6 bases at V and 0 bases at J, with 6 bases in the middle. CDR3 length: 13 residues. This CDR3 is CASSLSSYNEQFF. In DNA, the CDR3 is TGTGCCAGCAGCCTCAGCTCCTACAATGAGCAGTTCTTC.

As regards this clonotype: The germline gene is not matched at one end of the junction; a read error may be the cause. The chain carries TRBV7-7 and TRBJ2-3; no definite D call. The V gene's germline CDR1 is SSHAT and CDR2 FNYEAQ (reference sequence). The CDR3 loop spans 14 amino acids. The CDR3 DNA reads TGTGCTAGCAGCCCGCGCATGGGCACAGATACGCAGTATTTT. Its translation: CASSPRMGTDTQYF. The whole variable domain, remainder taken from reference TRBV7-7 and TRBJ2-3, is GAGVSQSPRYKVTKRGQDVTLRCDPISSHATLYWYQQALGQGPEFLTYFNYEAQPDKSGLPSDRFSAERPEGSISTLTIQRTEQRDSAMYRCASSPRMGTDTQYFGPGTRLTVL.

This clonotype was seen at least ten times. The rearrangement links TRBV28 to TRBJ2-3; a weak D match, TRBD2 (5 bases). With 2 bases removed from V and 1 base from J, the gap between germline ends came to 13 bases. Germline V CDR1 and CDR2: MDHEN, SYDVKM. The CDR3 length is 16 residues. This CDR3 reads CASSLNWARGTDTQYF. CDR3 nucleotides: TGTGCCAGCAGTTTAAATTGGGCGAGGGGCACAGATACGCAGTATTTT. Using reference TRBV28 and TRBJ2-3 for the parts outside the CDR3, the full variable domain is DVKVTQSSRYLVKRTGEKVFLECVQDMDHENMFWYRQDPGLGLRLIYFSYDVKMKEKGDIPEGYSVSREKKERFSLILESASTNQTSMYLCASSLNWARGTDTQYFGPGTRLTVL.

The sample holds many counts of this clonotype. This chain links TRBV14 with TRBJ1-1, with D perhaps matching TRBD1 (6 bases). The CDR3 runs to 13 residues. V lost 6 bases to trimming and J lost 3 bases, with 11 bases between them. The germline V gene encodes CDR1 SGHDN and CDR2 FVKESK. The CDR3 sequence is CASSPTGYTEAFF. CDR3 nucleotides: TGTGCCAGCAGTCCGACAGGCTACACTGAAGCTTTCTTT.

This chain joins TRBV5-6 and TRBJ1-1; weak D call: TRBD1 (6 bases). V lost 1 base to trimming and J lost 4 bases, with 17 bases between them. There are 16 residues in the CDR3. In germline, CDR1 is SGHDT, CDR2 YYEEEE. CDR3 in DNA: TGTGCCAGCAGCTTGACAGGGTCTTGGGGTATCACTGAAGCTTTCTTT. It yields the protein CASSLTGSWGITEAFF. The full variable domain, its missing parts supplied by reference TRBV5-6 and TRBJ1-1, is DAGVTQSPTHLIKTRGQQVTLRCSPKSGHDTVSWYQQALGQGPQFIFQYYEEEERQRGNFPDRFSGHQFPNYSSELNVNALLLGDSALYLCASSLTGSWGITEAFFGQGTRLTVV.